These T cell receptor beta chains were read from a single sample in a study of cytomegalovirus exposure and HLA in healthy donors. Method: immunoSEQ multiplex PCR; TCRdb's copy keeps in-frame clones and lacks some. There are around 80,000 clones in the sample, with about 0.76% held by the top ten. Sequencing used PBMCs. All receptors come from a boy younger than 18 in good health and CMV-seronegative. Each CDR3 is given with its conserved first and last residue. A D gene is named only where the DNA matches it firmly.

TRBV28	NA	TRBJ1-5	TGTGCCAGCGAGGTTGGCAATCAGCCCCAGCATTTT	CASEVGNQPQHF
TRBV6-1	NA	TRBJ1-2	TGTGCCAGCAGTGAAGCCAACAGGGAAGGAGTCTATGGCTACACCTTC	CASSEANREGVYGYTF
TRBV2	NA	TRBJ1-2	TGTGCCAGCAGTGTGATGGGCAACCCGCACTATGGCTACACCTTC	CASSVMGNPHYGYTF
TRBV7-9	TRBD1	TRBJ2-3	TGTGCCAGCAGCTTAGGAGGCTATGTTACAGGGGTTGGGGATACGCAGTATTTT	CASSLGGYVTGVGDTQYF
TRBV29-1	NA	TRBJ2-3	TGCAGCGTTGCGAATATACTAGGTGTTCCAGATACGCAGTATTTT	CSVANILGVPDTQYF
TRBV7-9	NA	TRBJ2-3	TGTGCCAGCAGCCCCTCCGGTTATACGCAGTATTTT	CASSPSGYTQYF
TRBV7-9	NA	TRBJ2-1	TGTGCCAGCAGCAACAGGGATATATTTGGCAATGAGCAGTTCTTC	CASSNRDIFGNEQFF
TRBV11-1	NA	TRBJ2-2	TGTGCCAGCAGCTTAGGGCCAGGGTTAACCGGGGAGCTGTTTTTT	CASSLGPGLTGELFF
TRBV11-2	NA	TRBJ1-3	TGTGCCAGCAGCTTAGGGCCCGAGGGTGGAAACACCATATATTTT	CASSLGPEGGNTIYF
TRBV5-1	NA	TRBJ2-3	TGCGCCAGCAGCTGGGGGGACAGCACAGATACGCAGTATTTT	CASSWGDSTDTQYF
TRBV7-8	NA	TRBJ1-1	TGTGCCAGCAGCTTAGCCTTCCCTGAAGCTTTCTTT	CASSLAFPEAFF
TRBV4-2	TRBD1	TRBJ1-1	TGTGCCAGCTTGGAGGGAGACAGGGGGGGGACTGAAGCTTTCTTT	CASLEGDRGGTEAFF
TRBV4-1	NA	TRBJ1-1	TGCGCCAGCAGCCAACAGGGGCTTCGGACTGAAGATTTCTTT	CASSQQGLRTEDFF
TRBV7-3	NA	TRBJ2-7	TGTGCCAGCAGCTTAACCGGAGTTACGGCCTACGAGCAGTACTTC	CASSLTGVTAYEQYF
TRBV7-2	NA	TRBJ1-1	TGTGCCAGCAGCTCGGACAGATATAACACTGAAGCTTTCTTT	CASSSDRYNTEAFF
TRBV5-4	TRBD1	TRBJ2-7	TGTGCCAGCAGCCGGACAGGGGGGACCTCCTACGAGCAGTACTTC	CASSRTGGTSYEQYF
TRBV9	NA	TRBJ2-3	TGTGCCAGCAGCGTAGAATCCGGGGATACGCAGTATTTT	CASSVESGDTQYF
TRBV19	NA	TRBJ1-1	TGTGCCAGTAGTATAGGAGTCCTGAGCACTGAAGCTTTCTTT	CASSIGVLSTEAFF
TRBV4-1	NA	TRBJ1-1	TGCGCCAGCAGCCGCTTGACAAGGAAGAACACTGAAGATTTCTTT	CASSRLTRKNTEDFF
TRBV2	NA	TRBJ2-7	TGTGCCAGCAGCTCTACCGGGAATAGGGACGAGCAGTACTTC	CASSSTGNRDEQYF
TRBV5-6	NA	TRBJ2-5	TGTGCCAGCAGCTTGGTAGGCCAGGAAGAGACCCAGTACTTC	CASSLVGQEETQYF
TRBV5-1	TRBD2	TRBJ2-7	TGCGCCAGCAGCTTGGGAGCGGGGGCCTACGAGCAGTACTTC	CASSLGAGAYEQYF
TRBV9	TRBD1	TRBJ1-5	TGTGCCAGCAGCGTGACAGGGGATCTCAATCAGCCCCAGCATTTT	CASSVTGDLNQPQHF
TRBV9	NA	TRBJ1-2	TGTGCCTCCTACAGTCCGGACAGAGACTACTATGGCTACACCTTC	CASYSPDRDYYGYTF
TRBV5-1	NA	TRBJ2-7	TGCGCCAGCGGAACCTACGACACCAACGAGCAGTACTTC	CASGTYDTNEQYF
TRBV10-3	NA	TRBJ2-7	TGTGCCACCCGAGGAACAGGACCCTACGAGCAGTACTTC	CATRGTGPYEQYF
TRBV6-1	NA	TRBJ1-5	TGTGCCAGCAGCCTGACAGTCACCCCCAATCAGCCCCAGCATTTT	CASSLTVTPNQPQHF
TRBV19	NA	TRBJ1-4	TGTGCCAGTAGTCCGGTAACTAATGAAAAACTGTTTTTT	CASSPVTNEKLFF
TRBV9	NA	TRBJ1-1	TGTGCCAGCAGCGCGGAGACGAACACTGAAGCTTTCTTT	CASSAETNTEAFF
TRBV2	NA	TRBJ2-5	TGTGCCAGCAGTGAATGGCTCCAAGAGACCCAGTACTTC	CASSEWLQETQYF
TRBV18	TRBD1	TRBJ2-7	TGTGCCAGCTCACCCGCCGGGACAGGGGCGGGGGAGCAGTACTTC	CASSPAGTGAGEQYF
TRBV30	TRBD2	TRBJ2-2	TGTGCCGGGACTAGCGGGAACACCGGGGAGCTGTTTTTT	CAGTSGNTGELFF
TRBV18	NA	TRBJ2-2	TGTGCCAGCTCACCACCATGGGAGAGGCCCGGGGAGCTGTTTTTT	CASSPPWERPGELFF
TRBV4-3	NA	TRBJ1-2	TGCGCCAGCAGCCAAGATTACGGGGATGGCTACACCTTC	CASSQDYGDGYTF
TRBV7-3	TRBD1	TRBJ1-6	TGTGCCAGCAGCTTAGACAGGGGTAATTCACCCCTCCACTTT	CASSLDRGNSPLHF
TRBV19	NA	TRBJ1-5	TGTGCCAGTAGAGAAACAGGGAAAATAATCGGGCCCCAGCATTTT	CASRETGKIIGPQHF
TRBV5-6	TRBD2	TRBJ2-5	TGTGCCAGCAGCTTTGGACCGGGAGGAGAGACCCAGTACTTC	CASSFGPGGETQYF
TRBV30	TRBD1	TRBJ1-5	TGTGCCTGGAGTGTAGGGACAGGGGATCAGCCCCAGCATTTT	CAWSVGTGDQPQHF
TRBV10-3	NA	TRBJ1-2	TGTGCCATCAGTCTGTCCACAGGGAATGGCTACACCTTC	CAISLSTGNGYTF
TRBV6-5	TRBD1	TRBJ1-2	TGTGCCAGCAGTTACTCTCAGACAGGGCATGGCTACACCTTC	CASSYSQTGHGYTF
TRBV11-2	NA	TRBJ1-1	TGTGCCAGCAGCTTCATAAACTCTGAAGCTTTCTTT	CASSFINSEAFF
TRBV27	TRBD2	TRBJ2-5	TGTGCCAGCAGTTTCTCGGGAGGTGAGACCCAGTACTTC	CASSFSGGETQYF
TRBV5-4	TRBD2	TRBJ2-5	TGTGCCAGCAGCGGACACGGGAGGGGCGCCGAGGAGACCCAGTACTTC	CASSGHGRGAEETQYF
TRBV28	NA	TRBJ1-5	TGTGCCAGCACTTTTCCAGTGGGGGGGGTGGGAAATCAGCCCCAGCATTTT	CASTFPVGGVGNQPQHF
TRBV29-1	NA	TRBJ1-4	TGCAGCGTTGATATATCAGGATTTAATGAAAAACTGTTTTTT	CSVDISGFNEKLFF
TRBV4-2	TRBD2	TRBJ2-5	TGTGCCAGCAGCCCGACTAGCGGGGGGGCCGCGGAGACCCAGTACTTC	CASSPTSGGAAETQYF
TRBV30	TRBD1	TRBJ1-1	TGTGCCTGGAGTGTAGAGAACAGGGGTTCAGCTTTCTTT	CAWSVENRGSAFF
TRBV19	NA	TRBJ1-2	TGTGCCAGTAGTGCAGGGTATGACTATGGCTACACCTTC	CASSAGYDYGYTF
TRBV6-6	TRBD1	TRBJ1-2	TGTGCCAGCAAGGACAGGGGAGACTATGGCTACACCTTC	CASKDRGDYGYTF
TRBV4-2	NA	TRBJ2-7	TGTGCCAGCAGCCAAGATTTGGGGGGAGCCTACGAGCAGTACTTC	CASSQDLGGAYEQYF
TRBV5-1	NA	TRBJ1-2	TGCGCCAGCAGCTCTACCTCCTTATCCGGCTACACCTTC	CASSSTSLSGYTF
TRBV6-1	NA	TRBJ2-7	TGTGCCAGCAGGACGCAGGGCTACGAGCAGTACTTC	CASRTQGYEQYF
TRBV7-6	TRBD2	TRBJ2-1	TGTGCCAGCAGAGGACTAGCGGGGGAAGAGCAGTTCTTC	CASRGLAGEEQFF
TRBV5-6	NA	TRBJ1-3	TGTGCCAGCAGCTTGGGCCACGGGATTAGAGGTGGAAACACCATATATTTT	CASSLGHGIRGGNTIYF
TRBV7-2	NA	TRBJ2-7	TGTGCCAGCAGCTTAGGTCATAGCGGCGAGCAGTACTTC	CASSLGHSGEQYF